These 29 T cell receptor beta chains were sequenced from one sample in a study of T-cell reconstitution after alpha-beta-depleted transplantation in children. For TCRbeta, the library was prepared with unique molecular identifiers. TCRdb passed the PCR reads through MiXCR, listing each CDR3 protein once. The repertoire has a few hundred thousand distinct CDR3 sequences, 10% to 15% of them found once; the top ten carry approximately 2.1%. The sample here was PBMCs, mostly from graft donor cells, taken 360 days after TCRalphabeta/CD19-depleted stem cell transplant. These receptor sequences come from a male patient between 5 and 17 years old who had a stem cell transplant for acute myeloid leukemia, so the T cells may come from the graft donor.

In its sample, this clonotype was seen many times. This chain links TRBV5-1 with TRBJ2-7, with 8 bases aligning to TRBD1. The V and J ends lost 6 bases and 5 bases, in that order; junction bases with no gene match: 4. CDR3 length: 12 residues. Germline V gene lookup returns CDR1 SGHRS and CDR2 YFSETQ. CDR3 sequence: CASTAGGNEQYF. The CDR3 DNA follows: TGCGCCAGCACGGCAGGGGGCAACGAGCAGTACTTC.

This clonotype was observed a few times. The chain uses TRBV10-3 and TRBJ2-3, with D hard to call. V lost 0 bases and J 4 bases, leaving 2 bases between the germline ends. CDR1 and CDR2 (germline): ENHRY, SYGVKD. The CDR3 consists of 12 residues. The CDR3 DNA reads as TGTGCCATCAGTGAGTCGGCAGATACGCAGTATTTT. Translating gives CAISESADTQYF.

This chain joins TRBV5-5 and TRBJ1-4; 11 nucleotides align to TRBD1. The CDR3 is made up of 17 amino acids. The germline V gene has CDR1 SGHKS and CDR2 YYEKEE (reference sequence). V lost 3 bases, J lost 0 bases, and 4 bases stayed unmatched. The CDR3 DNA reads TGTGCCAGCAGCTCTCGGACAGGGGGCACAACTAATGAAAAACTGTTTTTT. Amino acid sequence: CASSSRTGGTTNEKLFF.

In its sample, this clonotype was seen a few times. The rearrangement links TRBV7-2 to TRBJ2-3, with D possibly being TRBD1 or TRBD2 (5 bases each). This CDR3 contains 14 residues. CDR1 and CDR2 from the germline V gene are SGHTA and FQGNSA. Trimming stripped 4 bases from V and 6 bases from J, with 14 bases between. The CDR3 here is CASSSRDPMDTQYF. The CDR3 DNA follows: TGTGCCAGCAGCTCTAGGGACCCCATGGATACGCAGTATTTT.

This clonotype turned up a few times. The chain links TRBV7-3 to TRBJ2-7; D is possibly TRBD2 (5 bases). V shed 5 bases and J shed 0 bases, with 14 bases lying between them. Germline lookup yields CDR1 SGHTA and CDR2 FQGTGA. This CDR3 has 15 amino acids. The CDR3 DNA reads TGTGCCAGCAGCCGCCAACCCGGGGACTCCTACGAGCAGTACTTC. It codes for CASSRQPGDSYEQYF.

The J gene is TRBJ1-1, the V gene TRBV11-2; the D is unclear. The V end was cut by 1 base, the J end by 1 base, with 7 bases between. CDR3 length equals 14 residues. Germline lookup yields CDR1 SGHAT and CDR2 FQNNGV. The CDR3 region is CASSLVSENTEAFF. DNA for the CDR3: TGTGCCAGCAGCTTAGTATCAGAGAACACTGAAGCTTTCTTT.

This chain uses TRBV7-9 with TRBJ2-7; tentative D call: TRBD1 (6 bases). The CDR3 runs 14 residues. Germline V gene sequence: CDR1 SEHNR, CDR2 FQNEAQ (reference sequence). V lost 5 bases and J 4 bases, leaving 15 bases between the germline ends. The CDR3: CASSTGTIRYEQYF. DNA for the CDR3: TGTGCCAGCAGCACCGGGACAATACGGTACGAGCAGTACTTC.

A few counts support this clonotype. This CDR3 reads CATSDPRDSTDTQYF. CDR3 DNA: TGTGCCACCAGTGATCCCCGGGACTCCACAGATACGCAGTATTTT. The chain recombines TRBV24-1 with TRBJ2-3, with a possible D match to TRBD2 (6 bases). Trimming took 3 bases from V and 2 from J, leaving 11 bases between them. Looked up from germline, CDR1 is KGHDR and CDR2 is SFDVKD. The CDR3 runs 15 residues.

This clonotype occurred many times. The CDR3: CASSPRWASGETRQETQYF. CDR3 coding DNA: TGTGCCAGCTCACCTCGGTGGGCTAGCGGCGAAACTCGACAGGAGACCCAGTACTTC. The chain combines TRBV18 with TRBJ2-5, with 7 bases fitting TRBD2. CDR1 and CDR2 (germline): KGHSH, LQKENI. Germline trimming cut 3 bases from V and 5 bases from J; bases unmatched to any gene: 21. This CDR3 has 19 residues.

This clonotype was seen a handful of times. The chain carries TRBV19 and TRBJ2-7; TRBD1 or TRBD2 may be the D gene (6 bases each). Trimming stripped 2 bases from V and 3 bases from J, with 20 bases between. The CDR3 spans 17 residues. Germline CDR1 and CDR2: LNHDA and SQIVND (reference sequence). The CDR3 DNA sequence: TGTGCCAGTAGTATATGGGGGGCGGAGCGGCGATTCTACGAGCAGTACTTC. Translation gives CASSIWGAERRFYEQYF.

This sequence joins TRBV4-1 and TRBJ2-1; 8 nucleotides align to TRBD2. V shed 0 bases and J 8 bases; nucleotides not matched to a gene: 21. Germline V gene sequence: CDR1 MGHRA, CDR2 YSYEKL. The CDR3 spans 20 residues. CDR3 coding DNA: TGCGCCAGCAGCCAAGAAGACCCCACACATACTAGCGGCCGAGGCGATGAGCAGTTCTTC. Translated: CASSQEDPTHTSGRGDEQFF.

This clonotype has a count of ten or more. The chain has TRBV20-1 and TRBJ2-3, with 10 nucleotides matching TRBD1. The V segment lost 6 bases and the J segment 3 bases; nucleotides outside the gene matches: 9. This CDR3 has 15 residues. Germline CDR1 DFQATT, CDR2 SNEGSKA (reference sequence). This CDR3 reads CSALAAGQGTDTQYF. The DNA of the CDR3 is TGCAGTGCCCTGGCGGCGGGACAGGGGACAGATACGCAGTATTTT.

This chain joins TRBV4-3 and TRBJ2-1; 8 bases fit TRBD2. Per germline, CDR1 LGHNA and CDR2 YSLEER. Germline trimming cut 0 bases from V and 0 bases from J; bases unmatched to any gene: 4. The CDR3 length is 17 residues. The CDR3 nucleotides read TGCGCCAGCAGCCAAGATGTGAGCGGGGGCTCCTACAATGAGCAGTTCTTC. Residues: CASSQDVSGGSYNEQFF.

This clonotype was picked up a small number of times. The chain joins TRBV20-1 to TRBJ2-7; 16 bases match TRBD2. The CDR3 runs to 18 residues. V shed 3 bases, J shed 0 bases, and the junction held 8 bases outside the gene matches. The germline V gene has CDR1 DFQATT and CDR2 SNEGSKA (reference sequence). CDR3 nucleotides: TGCAGTGCTAGTGCCCCGGGACTAGCGGGAGGGAGCTCCTACGAGCAGTACTTC. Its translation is CSASAPGLAGGSSYEQYF.

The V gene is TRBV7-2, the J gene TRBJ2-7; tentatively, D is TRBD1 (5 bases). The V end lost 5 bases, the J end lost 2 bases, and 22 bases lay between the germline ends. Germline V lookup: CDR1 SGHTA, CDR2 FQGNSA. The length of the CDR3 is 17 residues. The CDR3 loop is CASSPHPWQGIPYEQYF. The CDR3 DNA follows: TGTGCCAGCAGCCCTCACCCATGGCAGGGAATCCCCTACGAGCAGTACTTC.

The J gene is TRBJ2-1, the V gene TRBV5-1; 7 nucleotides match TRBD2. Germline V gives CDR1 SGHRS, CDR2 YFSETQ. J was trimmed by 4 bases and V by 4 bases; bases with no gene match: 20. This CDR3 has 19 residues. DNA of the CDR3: TGCGCCAGCAGCCCCACTCTGTTAGCGGGTGGGGGGGTTTACAATGAGCAGTTCTTC. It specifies CASSPTLLAGGGVYNEQFF.

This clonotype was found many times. CDR3: CASSLSAGGPYEQYF. CDR3 nucleotides: TGTGCCAGCAGTTTATCGGCAGGGGGGCCCTACGAGCAGTACTTC. The rearrangement uses TRBV27 and TRBJ2-7; a weak D match, TRBD1 (7 bases). The CDR3 sequence is 15 residues long. From germline, CDR1 is MNHEY and CDR2 SMNVEV (reference sequence). The V end was cut by 0 bases, the J end by 2 bases, with 11 bases between.

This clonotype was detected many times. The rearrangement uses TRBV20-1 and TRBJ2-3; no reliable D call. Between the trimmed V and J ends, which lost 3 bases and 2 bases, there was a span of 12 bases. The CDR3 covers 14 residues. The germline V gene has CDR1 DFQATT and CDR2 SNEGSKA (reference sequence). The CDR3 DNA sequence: TGCAGTGCTAGTAGCCTAGTCTACACAGATACGCAGTATTTT. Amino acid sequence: CSASSLVYTDTQYF.

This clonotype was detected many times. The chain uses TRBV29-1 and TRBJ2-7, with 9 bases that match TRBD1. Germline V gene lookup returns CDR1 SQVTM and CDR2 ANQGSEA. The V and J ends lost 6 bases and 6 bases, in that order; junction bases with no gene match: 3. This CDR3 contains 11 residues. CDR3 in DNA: TGCAGCGTGGGGACAGGGCTCGAGCAGTACTTC. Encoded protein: CSVGTGLEQYF.

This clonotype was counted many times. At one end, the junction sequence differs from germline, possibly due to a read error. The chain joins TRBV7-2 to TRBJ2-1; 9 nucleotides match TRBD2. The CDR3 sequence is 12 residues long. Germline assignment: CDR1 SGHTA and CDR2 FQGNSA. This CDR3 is CASSLGGLAGIF. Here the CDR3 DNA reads TGTGCCAGCAGCTTAGGGGGGCTAGCGGGAATCTTC. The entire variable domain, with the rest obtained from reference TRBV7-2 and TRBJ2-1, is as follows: GAGVSQSPSNKVTEKGKDVELRCDPISGHTALYWYRQSLGQGLEFLIYFQGNSAPDKSGLPSDRFSAERTGGSVSTLTIQRTQQEDSAVYLCASSLGGLAGIFGPGTRLTVL.

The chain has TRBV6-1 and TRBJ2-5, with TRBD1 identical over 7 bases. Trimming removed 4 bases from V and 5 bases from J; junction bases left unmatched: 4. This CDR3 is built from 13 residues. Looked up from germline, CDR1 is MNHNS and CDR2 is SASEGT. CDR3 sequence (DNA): TGTGCCAGCAGTGTAGGGGGCTGGGAGACCCAGTACTTC. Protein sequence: CASSVGGWETQYF.

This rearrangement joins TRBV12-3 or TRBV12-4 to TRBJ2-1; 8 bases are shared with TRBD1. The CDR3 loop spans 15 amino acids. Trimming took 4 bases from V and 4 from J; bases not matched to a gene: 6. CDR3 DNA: TGTGCCAGCAGTTCCGGACAGGGTACATACAATGAGCAGTTCTTC. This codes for CASSSGQGTYNEQFF.

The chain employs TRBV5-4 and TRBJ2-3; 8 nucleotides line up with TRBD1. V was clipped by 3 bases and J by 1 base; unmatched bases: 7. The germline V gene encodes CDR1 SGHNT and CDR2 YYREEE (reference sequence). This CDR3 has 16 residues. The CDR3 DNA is TGTGCCAGCAGCTCCGGACAGGGTAGGGGCACAGATACGCAGTATTTT. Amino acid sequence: CASSSGQGRGTDTQYF.

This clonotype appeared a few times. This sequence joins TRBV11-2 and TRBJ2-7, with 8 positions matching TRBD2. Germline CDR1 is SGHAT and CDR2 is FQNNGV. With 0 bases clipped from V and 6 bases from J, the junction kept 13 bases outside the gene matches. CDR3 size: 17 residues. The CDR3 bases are TGTGCCAGCAGCTTAGACTTCAAAGCGGGAGCATCGGGCGAGCAGTACTTC. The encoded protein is CASSLDFKAGASGEQYF.

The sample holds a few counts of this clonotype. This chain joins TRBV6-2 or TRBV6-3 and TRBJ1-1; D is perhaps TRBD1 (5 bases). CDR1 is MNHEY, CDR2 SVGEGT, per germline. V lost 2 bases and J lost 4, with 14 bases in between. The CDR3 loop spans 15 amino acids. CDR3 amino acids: CASSYLQGGVTEAFF. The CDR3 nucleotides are TGTGCCAGCAGTTACCTTCAGGGTGGCGTCACTGAAGCTTTCTTT.

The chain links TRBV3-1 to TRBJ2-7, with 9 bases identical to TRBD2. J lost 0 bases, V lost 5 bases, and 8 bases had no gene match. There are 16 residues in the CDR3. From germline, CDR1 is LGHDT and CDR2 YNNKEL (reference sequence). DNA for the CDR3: TGTGCCAGCAGCTCGGACTTTAGCGGGAGCTCCTACGAGCAGTACTTC. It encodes CASSSDFSGSSYEQYF.

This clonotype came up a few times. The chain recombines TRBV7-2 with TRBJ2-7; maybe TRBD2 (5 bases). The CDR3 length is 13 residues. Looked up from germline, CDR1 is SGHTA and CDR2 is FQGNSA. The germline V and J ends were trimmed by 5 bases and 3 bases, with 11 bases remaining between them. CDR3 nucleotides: TGTGCCAGCAGCCAAGTGGGAGTCTACGAGCAGTACTTC. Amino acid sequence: CASSQVGVYEQYF.

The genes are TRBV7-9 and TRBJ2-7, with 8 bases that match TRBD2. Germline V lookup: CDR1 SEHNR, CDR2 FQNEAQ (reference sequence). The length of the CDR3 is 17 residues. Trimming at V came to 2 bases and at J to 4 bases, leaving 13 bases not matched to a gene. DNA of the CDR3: TGTGCCAGCAGCTTACTTTTCACCGGGACTAGGAGGTACGAGCAGTACTTC. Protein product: CASSLLFTGTRRYEQYF.

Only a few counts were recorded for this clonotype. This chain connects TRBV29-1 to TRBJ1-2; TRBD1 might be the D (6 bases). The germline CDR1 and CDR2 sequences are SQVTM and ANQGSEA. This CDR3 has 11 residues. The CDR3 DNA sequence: TGCAAGACAAGGGGGGAGTATGGCTACACCTTC. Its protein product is CKTRGEYGYTF.